Listed below are T cell receptor beta chains from one sample, sequenced in a study of cytomegalovirus exposure and HLA in healthy donors. Assay: immunoSEQ multiplex PCR; the TCRdb copy retains only in-frame clones and omits some. The data hold approximately 190,000 clones, with about 81% observed a single time. Sequencing was carried out using PBMCs. These TCRs come from a woman younger than 35 in good health and CMV-seronegative. Both conserved end residues are trimmed from each CDR3.

CDR3aa | j_gene | v_gene
ASSPPGLAGVISYNEQF | TRBJ2-1 | TRBV18
ASSEALDSYMNTEAF | TRBJ1-1 | TRBV6-1
ASSLGRASGTITDTQY | TRBJ2-3 | TRBV27
ASSLTGGETQY | TRBJ2-5 | TRBV5-6
ASSLAGENTEAF | TRBJ1-1 | TRBV5-1
ASSEAGQGSDTQY | TRBJ2-3 | TRBV2
SVPNHPRAGTVSFVANSPLH | TRBJ1-6 | TRBV29-1
ASSESRGARPQH | TRBJ1-5 | TRBV10-1
ASSSGLAGTDTQY | TRBJ2-3 | TRBV11-1
ASSLGDRAGEKLF | TRBJ1-4 | TRBV5-1
ASSPDSGGAPEQF | TRBJ2-1 | TRBV18
ASSPIFEQETQY | TRBJ2-5 | TRBV27
ASSDQDRANQPQH | TRBJ1-5 | TRBV6-1
ASSVDPRDRGHGNTEAF | TRBJ1-1 | TRBV9
ASSQEKGAKVSGANVLT | TRBJ2-6 | TRBV4-2
ASRAGSGRAETQY | TRBJ2-5 | TRBV7-6
ASSIDDRGTDTQY | TRBJ2-3 | TRBV19
ASSLVGGRAVYEQY | TRBJ2-7 | TRBV28
ASSCSGGGPT | TRBJ1-2 | TRBV7-3
ASSPRGSGPYNEQF | TRBJ2-1 | TRBV11-3
ASSRTGWVYTIY | TRBJ1-3 | TRBV28
ASELTGGDNSPLH | TRBJ1-6 | TRBV6-5